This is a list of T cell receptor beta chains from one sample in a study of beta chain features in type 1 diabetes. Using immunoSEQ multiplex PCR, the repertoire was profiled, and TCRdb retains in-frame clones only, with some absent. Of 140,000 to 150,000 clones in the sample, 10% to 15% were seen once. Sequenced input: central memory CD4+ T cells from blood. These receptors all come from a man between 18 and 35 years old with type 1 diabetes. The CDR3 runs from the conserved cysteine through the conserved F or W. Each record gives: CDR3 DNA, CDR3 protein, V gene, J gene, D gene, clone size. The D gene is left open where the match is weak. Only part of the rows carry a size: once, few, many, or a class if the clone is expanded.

CDR3nt: TGTGCCAGCAGGACCGCCCGGGGAGGGAGCACAGATACGCAGTATTTT; CDR3aa: CASRTARGGSTDTQYF; v_gene: TRBV2; j_gene: TRBJ2-3; d_gene: TRBD2; abundance: NA
CDR3nt: TGTGCCAGCAGTGGCAAAGGGACTGAAGCTTTCTTT; CDR3aa: CASSGKGTEAFF; v_gene: TRBV25-1; j_gene: TRBJ1-1; d_gene: NA; abundance: few
CDR3nt: TGTGCCAGCAGCCCTGGGGCACTCGAAAATATAGAGACCCAGTACTTC; CDR3aa: CASSPGALENIETQYF; v_gene: TRBV9; j_gene: TRBJ2-5; d_gene: NA; abundance: few
CDR3nt: TGTGCCAGCAGTTACTCGACGGCCGCCTCTAACTATGGCTACACCTTC; CDR3aa: CASSYSTAASNYGYTF; v_gene: TRBV6-6; j_gene: TRBJ1-2; d_gene: NA; abundance: many
CDR3nt: TGTGCCAGCAGAGCGACAGGGATTACTGAAGCTTTCTTT; CDR3aa: CASRATGITEAFF; v_gene: TRBV28; j_gene: TRBJ1-1; d_gene: TRBD1; abundance: many
CDR3nt: TGTGCCGGCGGACAGGGAGGGTACACTGAAGCTTTCTTT; CDR3aa: CAGGQGGYTEAFF; v_gene: TRBV30; j_gene: TRBJ1-1; d_gene: TRBD1; abundance: NA
CDR3nt: TGTGCCAGCAGTCCTGGACAGGGCGAAGCTTTCTTT; CDR3aa: CASSPGQGEAFF; v_gene: TRBV28; j_gene: TRBJ1-1; d_gene: TRBD1; abundance: NA
CDR3nt: TGTGCCAGCAGCTTAACGGGACAGACCACCGGGGAGCTGTTTTTT; CDR3aa: CASSLTGQTTGELFF; v_gene: TRBV7-3; j_gene: TRBJ2-2; d_gene: TRBD1; abundance: few
CDR3nt: TGCGCCAGCAGTGAGTCGGGGGAGGGTATTGTTGAGCAGTTCTTC; CDR3aa: CASSESGEGIVEQFF; v_gene: TRBV10-1; j_gene: TRBJ2-1; d_gene: TRBD2; abundance: few
CDR3nt: TGTGCCAGCAGCGTAAGGGGGGCTTATGGCTACACCTTC; CDR3aa: CASSVRGAYGYTF; v_gene: TRBV9; j_gene: TRBJ1-2; d_gene: NA; abundance: NA
CDR3nt: TGCGCCAGCAGTCAACGCAGGGCCCTGAGCTCCTACAATGAGCAGTTCTTC; CDR3aa: CASSQRRALSSYNEQFF; v_gene: TRBV23-1; j_gene: TRBJ2-1; d_gene: NA; abundance: NA
CDR3nt: TGTGCCTGGAGTGCCGCGGGGTTTCGCCTAGTTAATTCACCCCTCCACTTT; CDR3aa: CAWSAAGFRLVNSPLHF; v_gene: TRBV30; j_gene: TRBJ1-6; d_gene: NA; abundance: NA
CDR3nt: TGTGCCACCTCAGCATTGAGGGGCCGCCGGGGCTATGGCTACACCTTC; CDR3aa: CATSALRGRRGYGYTF; v_gene: TRBV7-9; j_gene: TRBJ1-2; d_gene: NA; abundance: few
CDR3nt: TGTGCCAGCATATGGGGCTCTGGGGCCAACGTCCTGACTTTC; CDR3aa: CASIWGSGANVLTF; v_gene: TRBV7-8; j_gene: TRBJ2-6; d_gene: NA; abundance: few
CDR3nt: TGTGCCAGCAGCCCAGGGACAGGGGCTGTGAGGTACACCTTC; CDR3aa: CASSPGTGAVRYTF; v_gene: TRBV28; j_gene: TRBJ1-2; d_gene: TRBD1; abundance: NA
CDR3nt: TGTGCCTGGACTACAGGGGGCACGAGCAATCAGCCCCAGCATTTT; CDR3aa: CAWTTGGTSNQPQHF; v_gene: TRBV30; j_gene: TRBJ1-5; d_gene: TRBD1; abundance: NA
CDR3nt: TGCGCCAGCAGCCCTGGGGGGACGGCGGCCCAAGAGACCCAGTACTTC; CDR3aa: CASSPGGTAAQETQYF; v_gene: TRBV5-1; j_gene: TRBJ2-5; d_gene: NA; abundance: NA
CDR3nt: TGTGCCTGGAGTGGTTCGGGACTAGAGACCCAGTACTTC; CDR3aa: CAWSGSGLETQYF; v_gene: TRBV30; j_gene: TRBJ2-5; d_gene: NA; abundance: NA
CDR3nt: TGTGCCAGCTCAATCGGGACATCAAAAGGCTACGAGCAGTACTTC; CDR3aa: CASSIGTSKGYEQYF; v_gene: TRBV18; j_gene: TRBJ2-7; d_gene: NA; abundance: few
CDR3nt: TGCGCCAGCAGTTTTGGGGATACGCAGTATTTT; CDR3aa: CASSFGDTQYF; v_gene: TRBV10-1; j_gene: TRBJ2-3; d_gene: NA; abundance: NA
CDR3nt: TGCGCCAGCAGTCCGGCCCCAGGGGCGGATCAGCCCCAGCATTTT; CDR3aa: CASSPAPGADQPQHF; v_gene: TRBV5-1; j_gene: TRBJ1-5; d_gene: NA; abundance: few
CDR3nt: TGCACCAGCAGTGAAGACAAAGGGGGGCGCAATCAGCCCCAGCATTTT; CDR3aa: CTSSEDKGGRNQPQHF; v_gene: TRBV1; j_gene: TRBJ1-5; d_gene: NA; abundance: many
CDR3nt: TGTGCCAGCAGCTTAAGCAGGAGCTCCTACGAGCAGTACTTC; CDR3aa: CASSLSRSSYEQYF; v_gene: TRBV7-9; j_gene: TRBJ2-7; d_gene: NA; abundance: NA
CDR3nt: TGCGCCAGCAGCCAAGATACACAGGGTTATAATTCACCCCTCCACTTT; CDR3aa: CASSQDTQGYNSPLHF; v_gene: TRBV4-1; j_gene: TRBJ1-6; d_gene: NA; abundance: few
CDR3nt: TGCAGCGTGGAACGGGACGGTGGGAAAGGCTACACCTTC; CDR3aa: CSVERDGGKGYTF; v_gene: TRBV29-1; j_gene: TRBJ1-2; d_gene: NA; abundance: NA
CDR3nt: TGTGCCAGCAGCGCTCAGGGGGTAGTTAATGAAAAACTGTTTTTT; CDR3aa: CASSAQGVVNEKLFF; v_gene: TRBV9; j_gene: TRBJ1-4; d_gene: TRBD1; abundance: NA
CDR3nt: TGTGCCTGGAGGAACTACCAAGAGACCCAGTACTTC; CDR3aa: CAWRNYQETQYF; v_gene: TRBV30; j_gene: TRBJ2-5; d_gene: NA; abundance: NA
CDR3nt: TGTGCCAGCTCACCCGACAGGGGGGGCTTTAGCAATCAGCCCCAGCATTTT; CDR3aa: CASSPDRGGFSNQPQHF; v_gene: TRBV18; j_gene: TRBJ1-5; d_gene: TRBD1; abundance: NA
CDR3nt: TGTGCCAGCAGTTTAGTCGGGACAGGAGGTAATCAGCCCCAGCATTTT; CDR3aa: CASSLVGTGGNQPQHF; v_gene: TRBV27; j_gene: TRBJ1-5; d_gene: TRBD1; abundance: NA
CDR3nt: TGTGCCAGCTCCTCCGGGACACTCCGCACCGGGGAGCTGTTTTTT; CDR3aa: CASSSGTLRTGELFF; v_gene: TRBV5-4; j_gene: TRBJ2-2; d_gene: NA; abundance: many
CDR3nt: TGCGCCAGCAGCCAAGTCATTGCAGGGGATCGGGGCTACACCTTC; CDR3aa: CASSQVIAGDRGYTF; v_gene: TRBV4-1; j_gene: TRBJ1-2; d_gene: NA; abundance: NA
CDR3nt: TGCGCCAGCAGTTTAAAGACAGGGTGGACCTACAATGAGCAGTTCTTC; CDR3aa: CASSLKTGWTYNEQFF; v_gene: TRBV5-1; j_gene: TRBJ2-1; d_gene: TRBD1; abundance: NA
CDR3nt: TGTGCCAGCAGCCAAGATGGCAACTATGGCTACACCTTC; CDR3aa: CASSQDGNYGYTF; v_gene: TRBV4-2; j_gene: TRBJ1-2; d_gene: NA; abundance: few
CDR3nt: TGTGCCAGCAGCCAAGATTGGGCAGGGCGGAGGGCCCAGTACTTC; CDR3aa: CASSQDWAGRRAQYF; v_gene: TRBV14; j_gene: TRBJ2-5; d_gene: NA; abundance: few
CDR3nt: TGTGCCAGCAGCTTTGAGGGGAGGGTGGAGACCCAGTACTTC; CDR3aa: CASSFEGRVETQYF; v_gene: TRBV7-2; j_gene: TRBJ2-5; d_gene: TRBD2; abundance: few
CDR3nt: TGTGCCTGGAGTTTGATTGGAGAGACCCAGTACTTC; CDR3aa: CAWSLIGETQYF; v_gene: TRBV30; j_gene: TRBJ2-5; d_gene: NA; abundance: NA
CDR3nt: TGTGCCAGCAGTTTACAGGGGAACTATGGCTACACCTTC; CDR3aa: CASSLQGNYGYTF; v_gene: TRBV27; j_gene: TRBJ1-2; d_gene: NA; abundance: NA
CDR3nt: TGTGCCAGCAGCTTGGAAGAGAACACTGAAGCTTTCTTT; CDR3aa: CASSLEENTEAFF; v_gene: TRBV11-1; j_gene: TRBJ1-1; d_gene: NA; abundance: NA
CDR3nt: TGCAGTGCTGGGTCCCGGCCCCAGCATTTT; CDR3aa: CSAGSRPQHF; v_gene: TRBV20-1; j_gene: TRBJ1-5; d_gene: NA; abundance: NA
CDR3nt: TGTGCCAGCAGCAAAGCTGAAGGGGGAACCTACAATGAGCAGTTCTTC; CDR3aa: CASSKAEGGTYNEQFF; v_gene: TRBV21-1; j_gene: TRBJ2-1; d_gene: NA; abundance: NA
CDR3nt: TGTGCCACCACTGACAGCGTTACGAACGAGCAGTACTTC; CDR3aa: CATTDSVTNEQYF; v_gene: TRBV10-3; j_gene: TRBJ2-7; d_gene: NA; abundance: NA
CDR3nt: TGTGCCATCAGTGAATCTCGGGATTCACCCCTCCACTTT; CDR3aa: CAISESRDSPLHF; v_gene: TRBV10-3; j_gene: TRBJ1-6; d_gene: NA; abundance: few
CDR3nt: TGTGCCACCAGCGGCGGGACAGCTAGCACAGATACGCAGTATTTT; CDR3aa: CATSGGTASTDTQYF; v_gene: TRBV15; j_gene: TRBJ2-3; d_gene: NA; abundance: many
CDR3nt: TGTGCCAGCAGCCAAGATAGGGGTGGCTACACCTTC; CDR3aa: CASSQDRGGYTF; v_gene: TRBV14; j_gene: TRBJ1-2; d_gene: NA; abundance: NA
CDR3nt: TGCAGCTACACAGGGGCGGCCGGGGAGCTGTTTTTT; CDR3aa: CSYTGAAGELFF; v_gene: TRBV29-1; j_gene: TRBJ2-2; d_gene: TRBD1; abundance: many
CDR3nt: TGTGCCAGCAGCTTAGTAGGGCCTACAACTGAAGCTTTCTTT; CDR3aa: CASSLVGPTTEAFF; v_gene: TRBV7-8; j_gene: TRBJ1-1; d_gene: NA; abundance: few
CDR3nt: TGTGCCAGCAGGACTAGCGGAACTCAAGAGACCCAGTACTTC; CDR3aa: CASRTSGTQETQYF; v_gene: TRBV6-1; j_gene: TRBJ2-5; d_gene: TRBD2; abundance: few
CDR3nt: TGCGCCAGCCGCACAGGGATGGAGACAGATACGCAGTATTTT; CDR3aa: CASRTGMETDTQYF; v_gene: TRBV4-1; j_gene: TRBJ2-3; d_gene: NA; abundance: many
CDR3nt: TGTGCCAGCCTCCGGACTAGCGGGGGGCACACAGATACGCAGTATTTT; CDR3aa: CASLRTSGGHTDTQYF; v_gene: TRBV19; j_gene: TRBJ2-3; d_gene: TRBD2; abundance: few
CDR3nt: TGTGCCATCCAAAGTGGGGATTCACCCCTCCACTTT; CDR3aa: CAIQSGDSPLHF; v_gene: TRBV15; j_gene: TRBJ1-6; d_gene: NA; abundance: NA
CDR3nt: TGTGCCAGCAGCTTAGCGACAGGGAAGAATGAGCAGTTCTTC; CDR3aa: CASSLATGKNEQFF; v_gene: TRBV7-3; j_gene: TRBJ2-1; d_gene: TRBD1; abundance: NA
CDR3nt: TGTGCCAGCAGCCCCTGGGACCGACAAAACTATGGCTACACCTTC; CDR3aa: CASSPWDRQNYGYTF; v_gene: TRBV7-9; j_gene: TRBJ1-2; d_gene: NA; abundance: once
CDR3nt: TGTGCCAGCAGCCAAGAAGGGGCTCAGGGGAAAGAGACCCAGTACTTC; CDR3aa: CASSQEGAQGKETQYF; v_gene: TRBV5-4; j_gene: TRBJ2-5; d_gene: NA; abundance: NA
CDR3nt: TGCGCCAGCATTAGAGGCACTACTAGCACAGATACGCAGTATTTT; CDR3aa: CASIRGTTSTDTQYF; v_gene: TRBV5-1; j_gene: TRBJ2-3; d_gene: NA; abundance: few